The clone carrying this T cell receptor (beta chain) appeared a few times. This CDR3 region has 12 residues. CDR1 and CDR2 (germline): SQVTM, ANQGSEA. Trimming took 1 base from V and 7 from J, leaving 11 bases between them. Individual cDNA molecules were tagged with unique molecular identifiers, the study reported. TCRdb passed the 5' RACE reads through MiXCR, listing each CDR3 protein once. In the table there are about 58,000 distinct CDR3 sequences, 10% to 15% of which are singletons. These data belong to a study of early T cells in non-severe SARS-CoV-2 infection. The chain is built from TRBV29-1 and TRBJ2-7; D uncertain. The source of this sequence is an adult who was a healthcare worker with PCR-confirmed SARS-CoV-2 infection or an uninfected control (not recorded which). Sample: whole blood. CDR3 bases: TGCAGCGTTGAAGGGGGTAAGAAAGAGCAGTACTTC. Translation: CSVEGGKKEQYF.